This T cell receptor (beta chain) was obtained from a study of blood T cell repertoires in COVID-19. Study details: The cDNA or gDNA used as material had been derived from T cells, B-cell-depleted T cells, or PBMCs.

Method: immunoSEQ multiplex PCR; TCRdb's copy keeps in-frame clones and lacks some. The sample records about 260,000 clones, 85% being singletons. The CDR3 covers 15 residues. Losses at the gene ends were 4 bases for V and 9 bases for J; bases not matched to a gene: 9. Germline V gene sequence: CDR1 LGHDT, CDR2 YNNKEL (reference sequence). Input material: peripheral blood. The TCR was taken from a human donor in a cohort sampled during active COVID-19. The V gene is TRBV3-1 (or the pseudogene TRBV3-2), the J gene TRBJ1-6, with 7 nucleotides matching TRBD1. CDR3 nucleotides: TGTGCCAGCAGCCCTAACGCAGGGGGGTTTTCACCCCTCCACTTT. It is translated as CASSPNAGGFSPLHF.